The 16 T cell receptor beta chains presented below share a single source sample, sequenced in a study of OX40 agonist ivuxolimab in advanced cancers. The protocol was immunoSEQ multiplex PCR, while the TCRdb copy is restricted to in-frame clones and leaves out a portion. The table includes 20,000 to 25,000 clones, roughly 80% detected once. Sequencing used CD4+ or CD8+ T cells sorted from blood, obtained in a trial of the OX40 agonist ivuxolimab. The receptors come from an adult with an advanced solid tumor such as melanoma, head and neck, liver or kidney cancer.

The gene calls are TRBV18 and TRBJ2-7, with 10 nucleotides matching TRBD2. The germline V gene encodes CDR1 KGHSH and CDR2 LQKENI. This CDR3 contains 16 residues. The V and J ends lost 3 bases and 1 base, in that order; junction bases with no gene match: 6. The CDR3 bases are TGTGCCAGCTCACCGTCTAGCGGGAGAGCATCCTACGAGCAGTACTTC. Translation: CASSPSSGRASYEQYF.

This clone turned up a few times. The CDR3 loop reads CASSLQGARSQAFF. Here the CDR3 DNA reads TGTGCCAGCAGCTTACAGGGGGCCCGGTCCCAGGCTTTCTTT. The chain has TRBV7-2 and TRBJ1-1; 8 bases are shared with TRBD1. The CDR3 extends over 14 amino acids. CDR1 and CDR2 from the germline V gene are SGHTA and FQGNSA. V shed 2 bases, J shed 11 bases, and the junction held 10 bases outside the gene matches. Drawing the rest from reference TRBV7-2 and TRBJ1-1, the complete variable domain is GAGVSQSPSNKVTEKGKDVELRCDPISGHTALYWYRQSLGQGLEFLIYFQGNSAPDKSGLPSDRFSAERTGGSVSTLTIQRTQQEDSAVYLCASSLQGARSQAFFGQGTRLTVV.

This chain's CDR3 is CASRLTGAYEQYF. In nucleotides, the CDR3 is TGTGCCAGCAGGCTCACAGGGGCCTACGAGCAGTACTTC. The chain is built from TRBV27 and TRBJ2-7; 7 bases agree with TRBD1. V lost 6 bases, J lost 2 bases, and 4 bases stayed unmatched. Looked up from germline, CDR1 is MNHEY and CDR2 is SMNVEV (reference sequence). This CDR3 is built from 13 residues.

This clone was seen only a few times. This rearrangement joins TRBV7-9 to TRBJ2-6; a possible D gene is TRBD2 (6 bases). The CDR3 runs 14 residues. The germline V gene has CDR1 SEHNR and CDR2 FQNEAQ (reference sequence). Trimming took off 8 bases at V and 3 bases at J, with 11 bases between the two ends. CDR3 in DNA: TGTGCCAGCGGAGGGGTGCTTGGGGCCAACGTCCTGACTTTC. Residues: CASGGVLGANVLTF.

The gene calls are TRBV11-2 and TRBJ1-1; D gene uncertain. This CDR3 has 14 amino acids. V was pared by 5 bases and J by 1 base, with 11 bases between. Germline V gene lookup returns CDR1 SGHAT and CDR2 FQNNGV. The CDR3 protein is CASSTQTANTEAFF. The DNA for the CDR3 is TGTGCCAGCAGCACGCAAACAGCGAACACTGAAGCTTTCTTT.

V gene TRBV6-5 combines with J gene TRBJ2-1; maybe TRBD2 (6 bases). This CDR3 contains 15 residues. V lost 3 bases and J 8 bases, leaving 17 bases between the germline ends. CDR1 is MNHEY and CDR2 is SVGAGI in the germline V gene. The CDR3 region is CASSYNDLPGDEQFF. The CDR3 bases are TGTGCCAGCAGTTATAACGACTTACCGGGGGATGAGCAGTTCTTC.

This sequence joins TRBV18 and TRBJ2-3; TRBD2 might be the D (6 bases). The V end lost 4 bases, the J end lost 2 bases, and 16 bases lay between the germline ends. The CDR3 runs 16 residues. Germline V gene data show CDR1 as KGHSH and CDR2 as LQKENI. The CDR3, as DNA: TGTGCCAGCTCACAGGGTAGCGGACCAGCCACAGATACGCAGTATTTT. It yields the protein CASSQGSGPATDTQYF.

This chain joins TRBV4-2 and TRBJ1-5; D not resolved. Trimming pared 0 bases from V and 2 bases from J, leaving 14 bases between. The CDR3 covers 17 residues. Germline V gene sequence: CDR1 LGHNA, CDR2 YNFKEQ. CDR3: CASSQEGGQMGNQPQHF. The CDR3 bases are TGTGCCAGCAGCCAAGAAGGAGGGCAGATGGGCAATCAGCCCCAGCATTTT.

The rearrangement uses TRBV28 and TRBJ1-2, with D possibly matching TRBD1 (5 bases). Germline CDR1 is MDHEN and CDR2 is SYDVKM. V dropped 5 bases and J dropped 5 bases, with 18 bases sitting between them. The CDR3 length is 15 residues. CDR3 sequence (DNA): TGTGCCAGCAGTATTAGACCCTTGAGGGGATATGGCTACACCTTC. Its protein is CASSIRPLRGYGYTF.

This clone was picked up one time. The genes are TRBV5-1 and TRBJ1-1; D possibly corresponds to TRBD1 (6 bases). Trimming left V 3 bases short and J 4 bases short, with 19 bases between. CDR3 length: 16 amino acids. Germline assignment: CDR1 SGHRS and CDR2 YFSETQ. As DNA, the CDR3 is TGCGCCAGCAGCTCTAGGACGACAGGTGCCTCCACTGAAGCTTTCTTT. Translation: CASSSRTTGASTEAFF.

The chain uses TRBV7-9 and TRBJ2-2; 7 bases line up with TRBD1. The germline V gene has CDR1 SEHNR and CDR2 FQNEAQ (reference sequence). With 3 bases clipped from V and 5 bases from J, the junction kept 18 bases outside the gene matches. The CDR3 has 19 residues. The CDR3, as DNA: TGTGCCAGCAGCTTGAATCTGCGCAGGGGGTTAGGAAGGACCGGGGAGCTGTTTTTT. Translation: CASSLNLRRGLGRTGELFF.

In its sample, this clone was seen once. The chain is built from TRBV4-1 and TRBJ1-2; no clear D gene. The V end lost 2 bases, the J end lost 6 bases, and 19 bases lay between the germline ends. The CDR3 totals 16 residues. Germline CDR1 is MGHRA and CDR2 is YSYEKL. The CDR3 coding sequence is TGCGCCAGCAGCCAACCATCCGGGCCCCGGATCCATGGCTACACCTTC. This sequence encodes CASSQPSGPRIHGYTF.

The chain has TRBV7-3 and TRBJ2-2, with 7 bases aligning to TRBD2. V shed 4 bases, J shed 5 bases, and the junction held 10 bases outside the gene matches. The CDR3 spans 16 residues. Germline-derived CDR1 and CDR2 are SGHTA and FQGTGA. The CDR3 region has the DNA TGTGCCAGCAGCTCACGGCGGGGGATCGAGACCGGGGAGCTGTTTTTT. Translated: CASSSRRGIETGELFF.

The CDR3 reads CASGTGTGFYGYTF. In DNA form, the CDR3 reads TGTGCTAGTGGAACCGGGACAGGGTTTTATGGCTACACCTTC. The V call is TRBV12-5, the J call TRBJ1-2, with 9 bases fitting TRBD1. Per the germline V gene, CDR1 is LGHNT and CDR2 is FRNRAP. The CDR3 is 14 residues long. The J segment lost 5 bases and the V segment lost 6 bases, leaving 7 bases of the junction unmatched.

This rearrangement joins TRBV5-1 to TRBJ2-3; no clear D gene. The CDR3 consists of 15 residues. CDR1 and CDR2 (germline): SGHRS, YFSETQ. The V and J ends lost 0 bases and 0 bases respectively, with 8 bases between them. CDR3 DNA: TGCGCCAGCAGCTTGGATGTGGGGAGCACAGATACGCAGTATTTT. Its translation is CASSLDVGSTDTQYF.

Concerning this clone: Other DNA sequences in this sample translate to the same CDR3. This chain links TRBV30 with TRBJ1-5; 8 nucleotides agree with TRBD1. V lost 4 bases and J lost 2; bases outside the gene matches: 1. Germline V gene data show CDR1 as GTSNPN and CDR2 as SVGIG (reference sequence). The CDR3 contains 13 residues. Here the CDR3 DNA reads TGTGCCTGGACAGGGGGCGGCAATCAGCCCCAGCATTTT. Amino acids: CAWTGGGNQPQHF.